The 12 T cell receptor beta chains below were found in one sample sequenced in a study of early T cells in non-severe SARS-CoV-2 infection listed by TCRdb under 2021. Receptors were amplified or captured by 5' RACE. The instrument given in TCRdb is NextSeq 500. TCRdb reran the public reads through fastp at Q25 and MiXCR, keeping productive beta chains. When rows share a CDR3 protein, they turn into one entry using the most common DNA and genes. Here the sample has tens of thousands of distinct CDR3 sequences; about 4.9% occur a single time. The top ten hold under 6% of the sample. Material: whole blood, obtained at baseline. All receptors come from an adult who was a healthcare worker with PCR-confirmed SARS-CoV-2 infection or an uninfected control (not recorded which).

There are many counts of this clonotype. The chain is built from TRBV7-9 and TRBJ2-7; TRBD1 might be the D (6 bases). This CDR3 has 13 residues. Deletions cut 1 base from V and 9 bases from J, with 13 bases between. The V gene's germline CDR1 is SEHNR and CDR2 FQNEAQ (reference sequence). In DNA form, the CDR3 reads TGTGCCAGCAGCTTAGGAGACAGGTTCCGGCAGTACTTC. Translated: CASSLGDRFRQYF.

This clonotype was seen repeatedly, ten times or more. V gene TRBV20-1 combines with J gene TRBJ1-1, with D unclear. Between the trimmed V and J ends, which lost 0 bases and 5 bases, there was a span of 10 bases. CDR1 and CDR2 (germline): DFQATT, SNEGSKA (reference sequence). This CDR3 is built from 13 residues. The CDR3 DNA follows: TGCAGTGCTAGAGATCGGGGAGGAACTGAAGCTTTCTTT. It yields the protein CSARDRGGTEAFF.

This clonotype was detected ten times or more. The V call is TRBV6-6, the J call TRBJ2-2; D might be TRBD2 (5 bases). The germline V and J ends were trimmed by 8 bases and 5 bases, with 24 bases remaining between them. Germline assignment: CDR1 MNHNY and CDR2 SVGAGI (reference sequence). The CDR3 length is 17 residues. CDR3 amino acids: CASFYTLGPSGTGELFF. As DNA, the CDR3 is TGTGCCAGCTTTTACACCCTCGGGCCCTCGGGGACCGGGGAGCTGTTTTTT.

This clonotype has only a few counts. The rearrangement uses TRBV7-8 and TRBJ2-3; D uncertain. Germline lookup yields CDR1 SGHVS and CDR2 FQNEAQ. The CDR3 is 12 residues long. V lost 7 bases and J 8 bases, leaving 13 bases between the germline ends. The CDR3 loop reads CASTPHAATQYF. The CDR3 DNA reads as TGTGCCAGCACCCCGCACGCCGCTACGCAGTATTTT.

This clonotype was seen ten or more times. An end of the junction differs from the germline gene, which may be a read error. The V call is TRBV7-7, the J call TRBJ2-1; 7 bases match TRBD1. In germline, CDR1 is SSHAT, CDR2 FNYEAQ (reference sequence). This CDR3 contains 11 residues. For the CDR3, the DNA is TGTGCTAGCAGCTCGACAGGGCAGCAGTTCTTC. Protein: CASSSTGQQFF.

This clonotype appeared many times. J is TRBJ1-1 and V is TRBV4-3; D is possibly TRBD1 (5 bases). CDR3 length: 15 amino acids. Germline CDR1 reads LGHNA; CDR2 reads YSLEER. The V end was cut by 4 bases, the J end by 6 bases, with 18 bases between. In DNA, the CDR3 is TGCGCCAGCAGCCCGGACACCGCGCGTGGGGCTGAAGCTTTCTTT. Translating it yields CASSPDTARGAEAFF.

As concerns this clonotype: A much larger clonotype is one base distant, so this may be a read error. This chain uses TRBV28 with TRBJ2-1; the D is unclear. V was shortened by 6 bases and J by 2 bases, with 2 bases between the two germline ends. This CDR3 comprises 11 residues. Looked up from germline, CDR1 is MDHEN and CDR2 is SYDVKM. The DNA for the CDR3 is TGTGCCAGCAGCCCCTACAATGAGCAGTTCTTC. Its translation: CASSPYNEQFF.

This clonotype was observed many times. CDR3 nucleotides: TGCGCCAGCAGCCCGGGACAGGGGCGAGCCACTGAAGCTTTCTTT. It is translated as CASSPGQGRATEAFF. This chain connects TRBV5-1 to TRBJ1-1; 10 bases line up with TRBD1. The CDR3 spans 15 residues. Germline values: CDR1 SGHRS, CDR2 YFSETQ. J gave up 4 bases and V 4 bases, and 7 bases lay outside the gene matches.

This chain links TRBV9 with TRBJ2-1; 7 bases map to TRBD2. CDR3 length: 16 amino acids. The ends lost 6 bases at V and 9 bases at J; junction bases unmatched: 18. The V gene's germline CDR1 is SGDLS and CDR2 YYNGEE. As DNA, the CDR3 is TGTGCCAGCAACCCCAGCGGACTAGAAGGTCCTGCTGAGCAGTTCTTC. This gives the protein CASNPSGLEGPAEQFF.

This clonotype was counted at least ten times. The rearrangement joins TRBV30 to TRBJ2-1, with 10 bases aligning to TRBD2. The CDR3 spans 17 residues. Looked up from germline, CDR1 is GTSNPN and CDR2 is SVGIG (reference sequence). The junction had 13 bases not matched to a gene; V was cut back by 3 bases and J by 5 bases. CDR3 protein: CAWRPFYTSGTNNEQFF. Written as DNA, the CDR3 is TGTGCCTGGAGGCCCTTCTATACTAGCGGGACAAACAATGAGCAGTTCTTC.

This clonotype occurred many times. The chain links TRBV9 to TRBJ2-1; D not resolved. The ends were cut back, 3 bases at V and 8 bases at J, with 27 bases in the middle. CDR1 is SGDLS, CDR2 YYNGEE, per germline. The CDR3 is made up of 18 amino acids. Here the CDR3 DNA reads TGTGCCAGCAGCGGTTCCCTAGAGGAGCGCGAGCTTCCCCATGAGCAGTTCTTC. Translation: CASSGSLEERELPHEQFF.

In its sample, this clonotype was seen many times. This chain links TRBV6-2 or TRBV6-3 with TRBJ1-2; D unresolved. V was clipped by 2 bases and J by 6 bases, with 7 bases between them. The CDR3 has 12 residues. Germline-derived CDR1 and CDR2 are MNHEY and SVGEGT. The CDR3 nucleotides are TGTGCCAGCAGTTACACTGGGAATGGCTACACCTTC. Translated: CASSYTGNGYTF.